This T cell receptor beta chain came from a study of long-term antiretroviral therapy in people with HIV. Study observations and caveats: Blood obtained between about 2004 and 2018 may reflect older ART regimens. The study found that diversity rose after ART but stayed below transplant donor controls.

Sequencing relied on immunoSEQ assay v3.0, run at survey level. TCRdb's table, derived via immunoSEQ multiplex PCR, lists solely in-frame clones and lacks some. The sample lists just over 35,000 clones; roughly 93% were seen once. Cryopreserved PBMC numbered 1-10 million per sample before DNA extraction. V was clipped by 0 bases and J by 5 bases; unmatched bases: 4. The germline gives CDR1 SGDLS, CDR2 YYNGEE. CDR3 length: 15 residues. This clone was detected only a few times. What it binds is unknown. The sample here was unsorted PBMCs, taken 4.1 years after starting antiretroviral therapy. The chain employs TRBV9 and TRBJ2-1; 8 positions agree with TRBD2. This sequence was found in a woman aged 45-65 years with HIV. CDR3 coding DNA: TGTGCCAGCAGCGTAGCGGGGGGGCCCCACAATGAGCAGTTCTTC. Amino acid sequence: CASSVAGGPHNEQFF.